The clone carrying this T cell receptor (beta chain) was recorded at least ten times. CDR3 length: 15 amino acids. J gave up 4 bases and V 5 bases, and 8 bases lay outside the gene matches. Germline assignment: CDR1 SGHTA and CDR2 FQGNSA. This sample was taken from a study of T cells in Graves' hyperthyroidism and ophthalmopathy. It was RNA transcripts that yielded the amplified TCR beta CDR3 regions. The study used the HTBI primer set for a first-round RT-PCR of the TCR CDR3. TCRdb analysed the multiplex PCR reads with MiXCR anew, one entry per CDR3 protein. This sample has 200,000 to 250,000 distinct CDR3 sequences, with 15% to 20% found just once. It was uncontrolled infection, other autoimmune disease, pregnancy or lactation that excluded patients.

The sequence was collected from a man in his fifties or sixties with Graves' hyperthyroidism. The sequenced sample consisted of blood. The chain joins TRBV7-2 to TRBJ1-1; 9 bases match TRBD1. Here the CDR3 reads CASSHRDRDLTEAFF. The CDR3 DNA sequence: TGTGCCAGCAGCCATCGGGACAGGGACCTCACTGAAGCTTTCTTT.